The source of this TCR beta chain is a study of blood T cell repertoires in COVID-19. Study-level background: Nucleic acid was either cDNA or gDNA, and it came from T cells, B-cell-depleted T cells, or PBMCs.

The table came from immunoSEQ multiplex PCR; TCRdb's copy has only in-frame clones and leaves some out. The sample carries hundreds of thousands of clones, 75% to 90% recorded once. Exposed participants came across a COVID-19 case within 2 weeks before study entry. Material for sequencing was PBMCs or T cells enriched from blood (not recorded which). The source is a woman aged 25-40 years who had been exposed to COVID-19.

CDR3 sequence (DNA): TGTGCCAGCAGCCCCTCGTGGGGGGGCTCGGAGACCCAGTACTTC. This encodes CASSPSWGGSETQYF. The genes are TRBV9 and TRBJ2-5; TRBD2 might be the D (7 bases). This CDR3 region has 15 residues. Trimming removed 4 bases at V and 5 bases at J, with 18 bases between. Germline-derived CDR1 and CDR2 are SGDLS and YYNGEE.